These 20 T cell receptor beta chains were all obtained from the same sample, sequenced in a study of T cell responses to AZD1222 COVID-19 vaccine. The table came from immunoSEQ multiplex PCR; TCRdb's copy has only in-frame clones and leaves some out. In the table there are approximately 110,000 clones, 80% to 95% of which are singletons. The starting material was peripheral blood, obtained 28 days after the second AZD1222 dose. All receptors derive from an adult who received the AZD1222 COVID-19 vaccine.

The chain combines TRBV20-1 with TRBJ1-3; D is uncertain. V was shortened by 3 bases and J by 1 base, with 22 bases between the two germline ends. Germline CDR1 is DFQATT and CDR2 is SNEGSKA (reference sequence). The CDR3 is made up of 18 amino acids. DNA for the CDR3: TGCAGTGCTAGTGATAAGGGCGGTCGGGAAAAGTCTGGAAACACCATATATTTT. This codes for CSASDKGGREKSGNTIYF.

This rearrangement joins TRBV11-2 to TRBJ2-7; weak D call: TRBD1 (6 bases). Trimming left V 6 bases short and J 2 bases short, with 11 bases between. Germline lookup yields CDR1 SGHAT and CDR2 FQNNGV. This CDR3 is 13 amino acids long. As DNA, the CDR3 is TGTGCCAGCAGAAGTTCAGGGGCCTACGAGCAGTACTTC. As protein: CASRSSGAYEQYF.

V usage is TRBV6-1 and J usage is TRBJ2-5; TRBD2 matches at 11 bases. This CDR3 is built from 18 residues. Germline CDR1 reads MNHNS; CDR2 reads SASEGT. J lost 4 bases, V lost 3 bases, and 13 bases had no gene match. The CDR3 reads CASSEGILAGGSGETQYF. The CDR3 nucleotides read TGTGCCAGCAGTGAGGGCATCCTAGCGGGGGGTTCGGGAGAGACCCAGTACTTC.

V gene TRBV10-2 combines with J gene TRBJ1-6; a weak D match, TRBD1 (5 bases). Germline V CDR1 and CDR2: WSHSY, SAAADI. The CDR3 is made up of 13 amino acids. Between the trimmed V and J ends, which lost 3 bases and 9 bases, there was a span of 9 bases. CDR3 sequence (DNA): TGCGCCAGCAGTGAAGGGGTGATTTCACCCCTCCACTTT. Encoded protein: CASSEGVISPLHF.

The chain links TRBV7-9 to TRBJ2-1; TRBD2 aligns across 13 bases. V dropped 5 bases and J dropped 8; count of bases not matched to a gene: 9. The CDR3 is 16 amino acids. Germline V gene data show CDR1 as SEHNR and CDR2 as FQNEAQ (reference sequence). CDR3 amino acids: CASSTGLAGFVDEQFF. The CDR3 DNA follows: TGTGCCAGCAGCACGGGACTAGCGGGATTCGTCGATGAGCAGTTCTTC. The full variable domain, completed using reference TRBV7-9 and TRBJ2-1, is DTGVSQNPRHKITKRGQNVTFRCDPISEHNRLYWYRQTLGQGPEFLTYFQNEAQLEKSRLLSDRFSAERPKGSFSTLEIQRTEQGDSAMYLCASSTGLAGFVDEQFFGPGTRLTVL.

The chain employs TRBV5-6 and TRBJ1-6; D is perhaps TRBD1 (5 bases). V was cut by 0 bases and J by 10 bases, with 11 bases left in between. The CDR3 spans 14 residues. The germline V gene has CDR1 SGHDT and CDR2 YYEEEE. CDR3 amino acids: CASSLAGGGSPLHF. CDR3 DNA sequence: TGTGCCAGCAGCTTGGCCGGGGGTGGATCACCCCTCCACTTT.

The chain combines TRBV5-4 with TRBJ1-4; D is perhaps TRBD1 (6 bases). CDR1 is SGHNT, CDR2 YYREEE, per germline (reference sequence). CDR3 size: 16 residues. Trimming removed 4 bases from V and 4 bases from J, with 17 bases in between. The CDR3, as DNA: TGTGCCAGCAGCCGCACCTATGGGGGCGATAATGAAAAACTGTTTTTT. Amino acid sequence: CASSRTYGGDNEKLFF.

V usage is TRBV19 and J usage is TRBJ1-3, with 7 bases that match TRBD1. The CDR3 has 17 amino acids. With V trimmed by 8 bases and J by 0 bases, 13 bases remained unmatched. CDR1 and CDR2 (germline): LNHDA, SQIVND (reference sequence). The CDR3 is CASAQGPAGISGNTIYF. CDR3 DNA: TGTGCCAGTGCACAGGGGCCGGCGGGGATCTCTGGAAACACCATATATTTT.

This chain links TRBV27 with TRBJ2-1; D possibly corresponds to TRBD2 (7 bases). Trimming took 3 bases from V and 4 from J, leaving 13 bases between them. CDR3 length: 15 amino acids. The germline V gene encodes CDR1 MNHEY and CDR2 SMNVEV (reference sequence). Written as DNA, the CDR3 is TGTGCCAGCAGTTTGGTTGGGGGGGCTTACAATGAGCAGTTCTTC. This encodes CASSLVGGAYNEQFF.

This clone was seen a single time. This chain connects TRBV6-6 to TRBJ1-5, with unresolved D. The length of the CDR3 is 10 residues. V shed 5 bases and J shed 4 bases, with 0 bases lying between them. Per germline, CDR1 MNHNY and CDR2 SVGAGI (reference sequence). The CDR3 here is CASSNQPQHF. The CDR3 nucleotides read TGTGCCAGCAGTAATCAGCCCCAGCATTTT.

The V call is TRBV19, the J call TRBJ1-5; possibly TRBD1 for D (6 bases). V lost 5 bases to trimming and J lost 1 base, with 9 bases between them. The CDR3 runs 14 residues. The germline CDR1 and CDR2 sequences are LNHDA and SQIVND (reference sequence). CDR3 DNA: TGTGCCAGTAGTTCAGGGGTAAGCAATCAGCCCCAGCATTTT. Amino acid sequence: CASSSGVSNQPQHF.

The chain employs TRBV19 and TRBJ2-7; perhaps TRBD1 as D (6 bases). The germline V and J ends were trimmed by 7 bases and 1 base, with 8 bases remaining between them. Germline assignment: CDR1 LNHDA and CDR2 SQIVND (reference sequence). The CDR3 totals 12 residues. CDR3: CASTGQSYEQYF. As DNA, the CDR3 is TGTGCCAGTACCGGACAGTCCTACGAGCAGTACTTC.

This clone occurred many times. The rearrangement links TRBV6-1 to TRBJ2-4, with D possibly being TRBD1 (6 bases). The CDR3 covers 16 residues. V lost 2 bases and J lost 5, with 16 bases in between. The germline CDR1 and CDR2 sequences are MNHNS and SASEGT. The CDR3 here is CASSELPGSGENIQYF. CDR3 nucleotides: TGTGCCAGCAGTGAACTTCCTGGTTCAGGGGAAAACATTCAGTACTTC.

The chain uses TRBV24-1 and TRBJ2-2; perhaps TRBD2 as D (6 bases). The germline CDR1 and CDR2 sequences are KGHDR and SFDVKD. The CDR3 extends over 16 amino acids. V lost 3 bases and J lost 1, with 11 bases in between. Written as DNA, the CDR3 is TGTGCCACCAGTGATCGGAGGGGTGGGAACACCGGGGAGCTGTTTTTT. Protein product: CATSDRRGGNTGELFF.

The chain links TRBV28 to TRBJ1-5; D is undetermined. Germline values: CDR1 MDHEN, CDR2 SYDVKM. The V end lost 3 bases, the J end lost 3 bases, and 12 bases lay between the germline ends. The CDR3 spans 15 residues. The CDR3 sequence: CASSLFAGTNQPQHF. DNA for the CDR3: TGTGCCAGCAGTTTGTTTGCAGGAACCAATCAGCCCCAGCATTTT.

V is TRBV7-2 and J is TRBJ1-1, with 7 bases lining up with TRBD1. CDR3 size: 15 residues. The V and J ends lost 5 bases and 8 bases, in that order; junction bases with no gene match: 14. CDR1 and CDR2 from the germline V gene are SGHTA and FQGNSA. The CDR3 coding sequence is TGTGCCAGCAGCACCCAACAGGGGAGTGAGTTCGAAGCTTTCTTT. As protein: CASSTQQGSEFEAFF.

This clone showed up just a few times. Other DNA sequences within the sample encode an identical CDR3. CDR3 bases: TGTGCCAGCAGCTTAATCGATTCCTACGAGCAGTACTTC. It yields the protein CASSLIDSYEQYF. The genes are TRBV5-6 and TRBJ2-7; D is undetermined. Between the trimmed V and J ends, which lost 2 bases and 1 base, there was a span of 7 bases. Per germline, CDR1 SGHDT and CDR2 YYEEEE. This CDR3 is built from 13 residues.

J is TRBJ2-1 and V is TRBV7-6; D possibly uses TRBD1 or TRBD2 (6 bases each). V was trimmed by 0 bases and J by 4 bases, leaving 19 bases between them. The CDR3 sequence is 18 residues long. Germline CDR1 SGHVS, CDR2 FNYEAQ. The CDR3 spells CASSLAWSRTAGYNEQFF. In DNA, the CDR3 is TGTGCCAGCAGCTTAGCGTGGAGTCGGACAGCGGGTTACAATGAGCAGTTCTTC.

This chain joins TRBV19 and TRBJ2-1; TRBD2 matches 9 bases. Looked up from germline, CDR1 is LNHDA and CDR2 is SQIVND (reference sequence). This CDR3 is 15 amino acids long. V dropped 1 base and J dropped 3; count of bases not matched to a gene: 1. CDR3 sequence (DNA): TGTGCCAGTAGTATAGCTAGCGGGATCTACAATGAGCAGTTCTTC. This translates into CASSIASGIYNEQFF.

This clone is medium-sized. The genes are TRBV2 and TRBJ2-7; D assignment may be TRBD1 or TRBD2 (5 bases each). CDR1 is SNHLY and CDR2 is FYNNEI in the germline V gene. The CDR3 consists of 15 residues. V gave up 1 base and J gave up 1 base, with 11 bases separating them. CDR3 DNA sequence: TGTGCCAGCAGTGAAGATTGGGGGAAATCCTACGAGCAGTACTTC. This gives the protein CASSEDWGKSYEQYF. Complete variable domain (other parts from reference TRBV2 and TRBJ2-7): EPEVTQTPSHQVTQMGQEVILRCVPISNHLYFYWYRQILGQKVEFLVSFYNNEISEKSEIFDDQFSVERPDGSNFTLKIRSTKLEDSAMYFCASSEDWGKSYEQYFGPGTRLTVT.